This T cell receptor beta chain was retrieved from a study of OX40 agonist ivuxolimab in advanced cancers. Regarding the research as a whole: Ivuxolimab was an agonistic, fully human IgG2 monoclonal antibody directed against OX40 (CD134), a costimulatory receptor. The point of sequencing TCRbeta in the periphery was to test whether ivuxolimab changed TCR sequence diversity and drove clonal T-cell expansion. Among the roughly 50 dose-escalation patients, around 19 had hepatocellular carcinoma, roughly 15 melanoma, 9 renal cell carcinoma and 9 head and neck cancer. In the dose-escalation cohort, 82.7% of patients were male, and the mean age was around 60 years, with a range of about 23 to 90. Intravenous ivuxolimab was administered to patients every 2 weeks at six dose levels: 0.01, 0.1, 0.3, 1.5, 3 and 10 mg/kg. Partial responses occurred in three dose-escalation patients: two with cutaneous melanoma and one with hepatocellular carcinoma. The paper describes the monotherapy dose-escalation part (N = 52 patients) of the phase I trial of ivuxolimab. Prior anti-PD-1, anti-PD-L1 or anti-CTLA-4 therapy was permitted, and checkpoint inhibitors had been received by around 39% of dose-escalation patients.

For sequencing of the TCRbeta CDR3 region, genomic DNA was extracted from the sorted cells. The immunoSEQ Assay was used to sequence the TCRbeta CDR3 regions. TCRdb retrieved this table from immuneACCESS and kept in-frame rearrangements only. Not all clones are present; in checked studies, unresolved V genes account for under half, and no reason is known for the remainder. Across this sample there are around 100,000 clones, with approximately 91% seen only once. The ten largest clones capture 0.15% to 0.2% of the sample. Points the paper makes about the study in general: At doses of 0.1 to 3.0 mg/kg, clonal expansion of both CD4+ and CD8+ blood T cells was observed from baseline to week 6. The antigen specificity of the peripheral T cells that underwent clonal expansion was not determined. Low levels of normalized T-cell clonal expansion were also seen in some patients who did not respond. After ivuxolimab, CD8+ T cells had more expanded clones than CD4+ T cells on average. In partial responders in the 0.1-3.0 mg/kg groups, normalized peripheral clonal expansion was found to be among the lowest, especially among CD8+ T cells.

Turning to this clone: Its antigen is not yet known. No base quality information exists; no much larger clone differs at one position.

The trial excluded patients who had a history of autoimmune disease or were on systemic immunosuppression. Peripheral blood for TCR sequencing was collected from all dose cohorts at baseline, on cycle 4 day 1, and on cycle 7 day 1. Samples came from an open-label, multicenter, first-in-human phase I dose-escalation trial of ivuxolimab. Adults with locally advanced or metastatic melanoma, renal cell carcinoma, hepatocellular carcinoma or head and neck squamous cell carcinoma were enrolled in the trial. CD4+ and CD8+ T cells were sorted separately from peripheral blood before TCR sequencing. Trimming takes 5 bases from V and 3 bases from J, and the germline ends sit 14 bases apart. CDR1 and CDR2 are read off the germline V gene (reference sequence) as LNHNV and YYDKDF. Its CDR3 holds 15 amino acids, cysteine through phenylalanine. The DNA shown is the 45-base CDR3, in frame from base 1.

The sequence was obtained from an adult with an advanced solid tumor such as melanoma, head and neck, liver or kidney cancer. The input for sequencing was CD4+ or CD8+ T cells sorted from blood, taken in a trial of the OX40 agonist ivuxolimab. Rearrangement joined TRBV15 to TRBJ1-5, with the D segment identity uncertain. The CDR3: CATSLMPQSNQPQHF. Read as DNA, the sequence is TGTGCCACCAGCCTGATGCCACAGTCCAATCAGCCCCAGCATTTT.